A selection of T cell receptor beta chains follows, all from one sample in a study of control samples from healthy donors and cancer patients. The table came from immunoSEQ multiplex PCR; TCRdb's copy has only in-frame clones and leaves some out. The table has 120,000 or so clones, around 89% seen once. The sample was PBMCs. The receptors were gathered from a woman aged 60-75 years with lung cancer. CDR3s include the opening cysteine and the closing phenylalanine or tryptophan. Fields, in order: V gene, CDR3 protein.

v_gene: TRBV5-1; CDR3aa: CASSLVPYNYGYTF
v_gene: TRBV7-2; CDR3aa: CASRPTGTANEKLFF
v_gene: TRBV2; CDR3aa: CASTFSGLRETQYF
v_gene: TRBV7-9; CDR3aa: CASSLPGTGVTGELFF
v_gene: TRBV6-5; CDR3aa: CASAVSNQPQHF
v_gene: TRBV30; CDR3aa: CAWDRASDSPLHF
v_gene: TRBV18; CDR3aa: CASSPGQADNSPLHF
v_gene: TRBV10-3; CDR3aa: CAIREGGLDTIYF
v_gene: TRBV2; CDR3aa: CASRPDGEAFF
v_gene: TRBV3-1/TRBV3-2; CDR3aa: CASSQDPALSTDTQYF
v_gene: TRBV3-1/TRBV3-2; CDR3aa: CASSQGSGGSNQPQHF
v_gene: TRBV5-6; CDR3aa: CASSLGNRYNEQYF
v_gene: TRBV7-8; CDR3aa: CASSEPRISTGELFF
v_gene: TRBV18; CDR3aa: CASSPGEAGENYGYTF
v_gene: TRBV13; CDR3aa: CASSRWRDKADTQYF
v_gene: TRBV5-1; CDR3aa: CASSLARGRGSTGELFF
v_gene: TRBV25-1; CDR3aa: CASSDLGQFGLYNSPLHF
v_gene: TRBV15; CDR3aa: CATSRMGHLGSGNTIYF
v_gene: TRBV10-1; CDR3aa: CASSEPGLADSSSYEQYF
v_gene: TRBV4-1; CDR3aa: CASSKTSGGLVVGEQYF
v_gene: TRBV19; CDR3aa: CASSFPRDYGYTF
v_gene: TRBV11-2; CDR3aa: CASSEQYEQYF
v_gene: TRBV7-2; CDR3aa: CASSLTGANTEAFF
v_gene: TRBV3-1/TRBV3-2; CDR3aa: CASSPSLGAGSATNEKLFF
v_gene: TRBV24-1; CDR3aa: CATSDPMDPTGELFF
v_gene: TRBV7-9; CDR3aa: CASSTGDSRVDEQFF
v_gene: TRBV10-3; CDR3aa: CAISPLGSMNTEAFF
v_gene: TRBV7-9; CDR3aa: CASSLAQEYNEQFF
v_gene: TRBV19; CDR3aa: CASSIGQGEGEYGKLFF
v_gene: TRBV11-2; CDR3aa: CASSLMGLAKYNEQFF
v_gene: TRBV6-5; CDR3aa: CASSYSRGGNQPQHF
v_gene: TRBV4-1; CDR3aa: CASSSSFEQYF
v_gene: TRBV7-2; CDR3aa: CASSPHGQSVLNVLTF
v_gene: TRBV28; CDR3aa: CASTTGANTEAFF
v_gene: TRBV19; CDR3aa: CASRMRGDPNYGYTF
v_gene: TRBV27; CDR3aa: CASYGPHYGYTF
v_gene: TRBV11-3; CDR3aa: CASSFRGPPYEQYF
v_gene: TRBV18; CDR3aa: CASSSQGRNQPQHF
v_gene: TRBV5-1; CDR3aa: CASSLDGSPERNTEAFF
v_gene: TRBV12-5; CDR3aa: CASGLVGGNTEAFF
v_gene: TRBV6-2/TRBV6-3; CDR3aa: CASSTGTSGKSSYNEQFF
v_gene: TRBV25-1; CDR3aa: CASSEWRTEQFF
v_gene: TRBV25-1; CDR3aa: CASSGAGFYGYTF
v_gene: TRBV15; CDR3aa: CATSRGEGQTYEQYF
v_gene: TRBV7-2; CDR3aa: CASSLVGSGGYTF
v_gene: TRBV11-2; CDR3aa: CASSSIRFSGGFSPYEQYF
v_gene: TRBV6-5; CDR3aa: CASRMTGTANYGYTF
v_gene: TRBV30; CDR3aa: CAWSVADSNQPQHF
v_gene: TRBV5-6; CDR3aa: CASSWRNTEAFF
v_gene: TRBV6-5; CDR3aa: CASNTFEAGELFF
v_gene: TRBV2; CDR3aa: CASSEGTSRNGYTF
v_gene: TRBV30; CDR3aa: CAWSQGGHQPQHF
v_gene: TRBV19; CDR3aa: CASSDHRSWPEDYGYTF
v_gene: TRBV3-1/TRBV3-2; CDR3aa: CASSQVGQTGEQYF
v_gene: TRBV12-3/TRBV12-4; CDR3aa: CASSLGSMPLHF